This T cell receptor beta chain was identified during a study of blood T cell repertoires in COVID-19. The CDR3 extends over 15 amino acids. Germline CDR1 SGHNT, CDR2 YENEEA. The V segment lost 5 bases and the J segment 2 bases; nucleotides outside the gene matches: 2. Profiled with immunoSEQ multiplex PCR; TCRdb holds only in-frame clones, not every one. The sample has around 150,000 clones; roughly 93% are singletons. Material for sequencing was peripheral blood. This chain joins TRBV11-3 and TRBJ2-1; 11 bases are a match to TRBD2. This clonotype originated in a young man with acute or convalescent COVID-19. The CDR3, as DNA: TGTGCCAGCAGCCCGGGACTAGCGGCCTACAATGAGCAGTTCTTC. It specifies CASSPGLAAYNEQFF.